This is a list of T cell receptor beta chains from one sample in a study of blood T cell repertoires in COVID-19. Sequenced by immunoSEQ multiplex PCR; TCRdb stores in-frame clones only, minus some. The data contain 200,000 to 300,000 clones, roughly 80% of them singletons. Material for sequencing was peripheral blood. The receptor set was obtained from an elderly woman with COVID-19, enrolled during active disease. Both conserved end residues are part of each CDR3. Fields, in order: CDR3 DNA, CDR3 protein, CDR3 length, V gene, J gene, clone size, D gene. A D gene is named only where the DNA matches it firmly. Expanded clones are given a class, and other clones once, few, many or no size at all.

DNA: TGTGCCAGTAGTATAGCACCCTTCTTTGTCGGCGGGAGAAATTACAATGAGCAGTTCTTC
CDR3: CASSIAPFFVGGRNYNEQFF
length: 20
V: TRBV19
J: TRBJ2-1
size: NA
D: TRBD2

DNA: TGCGCCAGCACCGCTTCCCGGGGGACCTTCTATGGCTACACCTTC
CDR3: CASTASRGTFYGYTF
length: 15
V: TRBV10-2
J: TRBJ1-2
size: NA
D: NA

DNA: TGCGCCAGCAGCTTGGGGTTACAGGTTGGAGAAAAACTGTTTTTT
CDR3: CASSLGLQVGEKLFF
length: 15
V: TRBV5-1
J: TRBJ1-4
size: once
D: NA

DNA: TGTGCCAGCATCCATACAAGACTAGCGGGACCAGATACGCAGTATTTT
CDR3: CASIHTRLAGPDTQYF
length: 16
V: TRBV7-9
J: TRBJ2-3
size: NA
D: TRBD2

DNA: TGTGCCAGCAGTAAGACAGGGGCGCCTAATGAAAAACTGTTTTTT
CDR3: CASSKTGAPNEKLFF
length: 15
V: TRBV6-5
J: TRBJ1-4
size: NA
D: TRBD1

DNA: TGTGCCAGCAGTCTCCTACTAGATCGTGAGCAGTTCTTC
CDR3: CASSLLLDREQFF
length: 13
V: TRBV27
J: TRBJ2-1
size: once
D: NA

DNA: TGTGCCAGCAGCCCTCGACAGGGAACCTACTACGAGCAGTACTTC
CDR3: CASSPRQGTYYEQYF
length: 15
V: TRBV11-2
J: TRBJ2-7
size: NA
D: TRBD1

DNA: TGTGCCAGCAGATTAGGGACTAGCCCGGGCGAGCAGTACTTC
CDR3: CASRLGTSPGEQYF
length: 14
V: TRBV6-5
J: TRBJ2-7
size: once
D: TRBD2

DNA: TGTGCCAGCAGCCAAGTATCGGGAAATACGCAGTATTTT
CDR3: CASSQVSGNTQYF
length: 13
V: TRBV3-1/TRBV3-2
J: TRBJ2-3
size: NA
D: NA

DNA: TGTGCCAGTCGGACAGACCGAACGTGGGACACTGAAGCTTTCTTT
CDR3: CASRTDRTWDTEAFF
length: 15
V: TRBV19
J: TRBJ1-1
size: NA
D: NA

DNA: TGTGCCAGCAGTCCCATAGCGGGAGGGGCCCTTAGGGACAATGAGCAGTTCTTC
CDR3: CASSPIAGGALRDNEQFF
length: 18
V: TRBV6-6
J: TRBJ2-1
size: NA
D: TRBD2

DNA: TGCGCCAGCAGCTTGGTGGCAGGGGGCGGCGAGCAGTACTTC
CDR3: CASSLVAGGGEQYF
length: 14
V: TRBV5-1
J: TRBJ2-7
size: NA
D: TRBD1

DNA: TGCGCCAGCAGCGGGGCAGATTTAGGGACTAATGAAAAACTGTTTTTT
CDR3: CASSGADLGTNEKLFF
length: 16
V: TRBV5-1
J: TRBJ1-4
size: NA
D: NA

DNA: TGTGCCAGCAGACAGGGACGTGAAAAACTGTTTTTT
CDR3: CASRQGREKLFF
length: 12
V: TRBV6-6
J: TRBJ1-4
size: NA
D: NA

DNA: TGTGCCAGCTCACCACCGGGGACAGGGGTACAGCCCCAGCATTTT
CDR3: CASSPPGTGVQPQHF
length: 15
V: TRBV18
J: TRBJ1-5
size: NA
D: TRBD1

DNA: TGTGCCTGGAGTTCAGGGGTAGGCAATCAGCCCCAGCATTTT
CDR3: CAWSSGVGNQPQHF
length: 14
V: TRBV30
J: TRBJ1-5
size: NA
D: NA

DNA: TGTGCCAGCAGTTTAACAGCAACTGGAAACACCATATATTTT
CDR3: CASSLTATGNTIYF
length: 14
V: TRBV6-5
J: TRBJ1-3
size: NA
D: NA

DNA: TGTGCCAGCAGCCGGACTAGCGGAGTTCAAGAGACCCAGTACTTC
CDR3: CASSRTSGVQETQYF
length: 15
V: TRBV5-4
J: TRBJ2-5
size: few
D: TRBD2

DNA: TGTGCCAGCAGCGGGGGGATGTCTGGAAACACCATATATTTT
CDR3: CASSGGMSGNTIYF
length: 14
V: TRBV7-2
J: TRBJ1-3
size: NA
D: NA

DNA: TGCAGTGCTAGAGATCTGCAGGAGCAGTACTTC
CDR3: CSARDLQEQYF
length: 11
V: TRBV20-1
J: TRBJ2-7
size: NA
D: NA

DNA: TGTGCCAGCAGCCAAGCTCAGTATGGCTACACCTTC
CDR3: CASSQAQYGYTF
length: 12
V: TRBV3-1/TRBV3-2
J: TRBJ1-2
size: few
D: NA

DNA: TGTGCCAGCAGTTTAGCCGGGGGACAGACGAAACCCCAGCATTTT
CDR3: CASSLAGGQTKPQHF
length: 15
V: TRBV28
J: TRBJ1-5
size: NA
D: TRBD1

DNA: TGTGCCAGCTCACCACCGGCTTCCAGCTCCTACAATGAGCAGTTCTTC
CDR3: CASSPPASSSYNEQFF
length: 16
V: TRBV18
J: TRBJ2-1
size: NA
D: NA

DNA: TGTGCCAGCCTAAATACCCCCGGGACAGTAACTTTCTTT
CDR3: CASLNTPGTVTFF
length: 13
V: TRBV12-3/TRBV12-4
J: TRBJ1-1
size: NA
D: TRBD1

DNA: TGCAGCGTTGAGGTGACTAGCGGTGCCTACGAGCAGTACTTC
CDR3: CSVEVTSGAYEQYF
length: 14
V: TRBV29-1
J: TRBJ2-7
size: few
D: TRBD2

DNA: TGTGCCAGCAGTTTACTCCAAGAGACCCAGTACTTC
CDR3: CASSLLQETQYF
length: 12
V: TRBV28
J: TRBJ2-5
size: NA
D: NA

DNA: TGTGCTAGCAGCTTTGGAGACAGGGGGCGGCCAGAGACCCAGTACTTC
CDR3: CASSFGDRGRPETQYF
length: 16
V: TRBV7-7
J: TRBJ2-5
size: once
D: TRBD1

DNA: TGCGCCAGCAGCGGCGGGGGGAACACTGAAGCTTTCTTT
CDR3: CASSGGGNTEAFF
length: 13
V: TRBV5-1
J: TRBJ1-1
size: NA
D: NA

DNA: TGTGCCAGCAGCGGATACTCCGGGACACCTAAACTCAATGAGCAGTTCTTC
CDR3: CASSGYSGTPKLNEQFF
length: 17
V: TRBV9
J: TRBJ2-1
size: NA
D: NA

DNA: TGTGCCAGCAGGAGCGGGGTCGCCTACGAGCAGTACTTC
CDR3: CASRSGVAYEQYF
length: 13
V: TRBV6-5
J: TRBJ2-7
size: NA
D: TRBD2

DNA: TGTGCCAGCAGCCAAAATTCAGGGCTGTATGGCTACACCTTC
CDR3: CASSQNSGLYGYTF
length: 14
V: TRBV3-1/TRBV3-2
J: TRBJ1-2
size: NA
D: NA

DNA: TGTGCCAGCAGTGGGACTAGCGGGAGTTTCAACGAGCAGTACTTC
CDR3: CASSGTSGSFNEQYF
length: 15
V: TRBV2
J: TRBJ2-7
size: few
D: TRBD2

DNA: TGTGCCACCAGTGATTGGGACTGCAGGCAGAGAAACACTGAAGCTTTCTTT
CDR3: CATSDWDCRQRNTEAFF
length: 17
V: TRBV24-1
J: TRBJ1-1
size: few
D: NA

DNA: TGCGCCAGCAGCTTGGCGGGAGGAACCTACAATGAGCAGTTCTTC
CDR3: CASSLAGGTYNEQFF
length: 15
V: TRBV5-1
J: TRBJ2-1
size: once
D: TRBD2

DNA: TGCAGCGCTGCGGCGGGAGCCTACACCGGGGAGCTGTTTTTT
CDR3: CSAAAGAYTGELFF
length: 14
V: TRBV29-1
J: TRBJ2-2
size: NA
D: TRBD2

DNA: TGTGCCAGCAGCTTAGTGACAGGGGGTGGAAACACCATATATTTT
CDR3: CASSLVTGGGNTIYF
length: 15
V: TRBV7-2
J: TRBJ1-3
size: NA
D: TRBD1

DNA: TGTGCCAGCAGCTTAGTAGGGCTAGCTGAGACCCAGTACTTC
CDR3: CASSLVGLAETQYF
length: 14
V: TRBV7-8
J: TRBJ2-5
size: NA
D: NA

DNA: TGTGCCAGCAGCATAACACCAGGGAACACTGAAGCTTTCTTT
CDR3: CASSITPGNTEAFF
length: 14
V: TRBV7-2
J: TRBJ1-1
size: NA
D: NA

DNA: TGTGCCAGCCTCGGACAGTTAAGCAATCAGCCCCAGCATTTT
CDR3: CASLGQLSNQPQHF
length: 14
V: TRBV6-5
J: TRBJ1-5
size: once
D: NA

DNA: TGTGCCTGGAGGGGCAGGGGGAATTCACCCCTCCACTTT
CDR3: CAWRGRGNSPLHF
length: 13
V: TRBV30
J: TRBJ1-6
size: few
D: TRBD1

DNA: TGTGCCAGCAGTTTAACCCACATCACAGGGGGCCCGGGTGGCTACACCTTC
CDR3: CASSLTHITGGPGGYTF
length: 17
V: TRBV27
J: TRBJ1-2
size: NA
D: TRBD1

DNA: TGTGCCAGCAGTGAAAGGTCACAGGGTGCAGGCTACACCTTC
CDR3: CASSERSQGAGYTF
length: 14
V: TRBV2
J: TRBJ1-2
size: NA
D: NA

DNA: TGTGCCAGCAGACTGGGGACAATAGGCAATCAGCCCCAGCATTTT
CDR3: CASRLGTIGNQPQHF
length: 15
V: TRBV6-6
J: TRBJ1-5
size: NA
D: NA

DNA: TGCGCCAGCAGCTTGGCCACTAGCAGAGATGAGCAGTTCTTC
CDR3: CASSLATSRDEQFF
length: 14
V: TRBV5-1
J: TRBJ2-1
size: NA
D: NA

DNA: TGTGCCAGCAGAGAACAGGGGACCTACGAGCAGTACTTC
CDR3: CASREQGTYEQYF
length: 13
V: TRBV27
J: TRBJ2-7
size: NA
D: TRBD1

DNA: TGTGCCAGCAGTTTAAGCTCGGCGGGATATGGCTACACCTTC
CDR3: CASSLSSAGYGYTF
length: 14
V: TRBV28
J: TRBJ1-2
size: NA
D: NA

DNA: TGTGCCAGCAGCTACGGACAGGGGTTTTATAATTCACCCCTCCACTTT
CDR3: CASSYGQGFYNSPLHF
length: 16
V: TRBV7-9
J: TRBJ1-6
size: few
D: TRBD1

DNA: TGTGCCAGCAGCACCTTGACGGGAGTTGGTACCGGGGAGCTGTTTTTT
CDR3: CASSTLTGVGTGELFF
length: 16
V: TRBV7-9
J: TRBJ2-2
size: once
D: NA

DNA: TGTGCCATCAGTCAACAGGGGGCCAACTATGGCTACACCTTC
CDR3: CAISQQGANYGYTF
length: 14
V: TRBV10-3
J: TRBJ1-2
size: NA
D: TRBD1

DNA: TGTGCCAGTAGTTTCCGGGACAGGGGAATGAACACTGAAGCTTTCTTT
CDR3: CASSFRDRGMNTEAFF
length: 16
V: TRBV19
J: TRBJ1-1
size: NA
D: TRBD1

DNA: TGTGCCAGCAGGCACCCATCCCCGGGACAGGGCTCAGGTGAGCAGTTCTTC
CDR3: CASRHPSPGQGSGEQFF
length: 17
V: TRBV2
J: TRBJ2-1
size: NA
D: TRBD1

DNA: TGTGCCAGCAGTTTAAGGGAGTTCGGTGGCTACACCTTC
CDR3: CASSLREFGGYTF
length: 13
V: TRBV28
J: TRBJ1-2
size: NA
D: NA

DNA: TGCGCCAGCAGCTTGACAGGCGCGAACACCGGGGAGCTGTTTTTT
CDR3: CASSLTGANTGELFF
length: 15
V: TRBV5-1
J: TRBJ2-2
size: NA
D: NA